This T cell receptor beta chain was captured in a study of T cells in Graves' hyperthyroidism and ophthalmopathy. Study-wide results and limits: From stable hyperthyroidism, ophthalmopathy was set apart by a 13 V-J model.

Disease duration under 2 months; hyperthyroidism patients were aged 18 to 65. Clinical symptoms, serum thyroxine and TRAb, thyroid ultrasound and orbital computed tomography together formed the diagnostic basis. CDR3 length: 17 residues. The germline V gene encodes CDR1 MGHDK and CDR2 SYGVNS. J lost 4 bases, V lost 6 bases, and 12 bases had no gene match. It was RNA transcripts that yielded the amplified TCR beta CDR3 regions. The TCR CDR3 was amplified in a first-round RT-PCR using the HTBI primer set. One entry per CDR3 protein, called by TCRdb with MiXCR from the multiplex PCR reads. The data hold a few hundred thousand distinct CDR3 sequences, with about 45% observed a single time. With respect to this clonotype: The antigen is undetermined.

This receptor was taken from a woman younger than 30 with Graves' hyperthyroidism. The chain carries TRBV25-1 and TRBJ2-7, with 13 bases matching TRBD2. Sequencing was carried out using peripheral blood or thyroid tissue (not recorded which). The CDR3 spells CASSLGMGLAGPYEQYF. The CDR3 DNA is TGTGCCAGCAGCTTAGGCATGGGACTAGCGGGACCTTACGAGCAGTACTTC.